Given below is one T cell receptor beta chain in context. Antigen specificity is unknown. 60 Vbeta and 13 Jbeta primers were used in PCR. The method was immunoSEQ multiplex PCR; TCRdb's version includes in-frame clones alone and lacks a portion of them. The sample gives more than 100,000 clones, less than 80% of which show up once; around 4.2% is in the top ten. The data stem from a study of cytomegalovirus exposure and HLA in healthy donors. Points from the study as a whole: Rare sequences made up most TCRs, while some public TCRs were found in many donors.

Germline V gives CDR1 MNHEY, CDR2 SVGAGI. The CDR3 is 15 amino acids. V was pared by 5 bases and J by 10 bases, with 9 bases of the junction left unmatched. V usage is TRBV6-5 and J usage is TRBJ2-1; 12 bases match TRBD2. Sequenced: PBMCs. The clonotype comes from a man aged 45-60 years in good health and CMV-seropositive. The DNA of the CDR3 is TGTGCCAGCAGTCGCGAGCTAGCGGGGGGGCCCGAGCAGTTCTTC. Translated, it gives CASSRELAGGPEQFF.